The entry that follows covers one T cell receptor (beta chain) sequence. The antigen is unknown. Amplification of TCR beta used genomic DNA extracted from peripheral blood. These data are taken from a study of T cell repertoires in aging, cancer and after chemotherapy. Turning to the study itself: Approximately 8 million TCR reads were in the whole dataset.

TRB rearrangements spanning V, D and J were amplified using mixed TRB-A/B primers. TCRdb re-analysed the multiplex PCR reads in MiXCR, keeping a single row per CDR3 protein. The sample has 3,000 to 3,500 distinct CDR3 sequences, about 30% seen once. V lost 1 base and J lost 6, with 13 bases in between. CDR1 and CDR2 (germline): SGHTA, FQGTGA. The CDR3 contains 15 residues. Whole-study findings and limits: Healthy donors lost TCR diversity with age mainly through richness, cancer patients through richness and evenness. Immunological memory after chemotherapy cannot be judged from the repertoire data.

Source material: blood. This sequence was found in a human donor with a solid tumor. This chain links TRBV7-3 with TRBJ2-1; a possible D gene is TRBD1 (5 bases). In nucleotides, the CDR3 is TGTGCCAGCAGCTTAAACGCAGGGTTAGGCAATGAGCAGTTCTTC. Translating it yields CASSLNAGLGNEQFF.